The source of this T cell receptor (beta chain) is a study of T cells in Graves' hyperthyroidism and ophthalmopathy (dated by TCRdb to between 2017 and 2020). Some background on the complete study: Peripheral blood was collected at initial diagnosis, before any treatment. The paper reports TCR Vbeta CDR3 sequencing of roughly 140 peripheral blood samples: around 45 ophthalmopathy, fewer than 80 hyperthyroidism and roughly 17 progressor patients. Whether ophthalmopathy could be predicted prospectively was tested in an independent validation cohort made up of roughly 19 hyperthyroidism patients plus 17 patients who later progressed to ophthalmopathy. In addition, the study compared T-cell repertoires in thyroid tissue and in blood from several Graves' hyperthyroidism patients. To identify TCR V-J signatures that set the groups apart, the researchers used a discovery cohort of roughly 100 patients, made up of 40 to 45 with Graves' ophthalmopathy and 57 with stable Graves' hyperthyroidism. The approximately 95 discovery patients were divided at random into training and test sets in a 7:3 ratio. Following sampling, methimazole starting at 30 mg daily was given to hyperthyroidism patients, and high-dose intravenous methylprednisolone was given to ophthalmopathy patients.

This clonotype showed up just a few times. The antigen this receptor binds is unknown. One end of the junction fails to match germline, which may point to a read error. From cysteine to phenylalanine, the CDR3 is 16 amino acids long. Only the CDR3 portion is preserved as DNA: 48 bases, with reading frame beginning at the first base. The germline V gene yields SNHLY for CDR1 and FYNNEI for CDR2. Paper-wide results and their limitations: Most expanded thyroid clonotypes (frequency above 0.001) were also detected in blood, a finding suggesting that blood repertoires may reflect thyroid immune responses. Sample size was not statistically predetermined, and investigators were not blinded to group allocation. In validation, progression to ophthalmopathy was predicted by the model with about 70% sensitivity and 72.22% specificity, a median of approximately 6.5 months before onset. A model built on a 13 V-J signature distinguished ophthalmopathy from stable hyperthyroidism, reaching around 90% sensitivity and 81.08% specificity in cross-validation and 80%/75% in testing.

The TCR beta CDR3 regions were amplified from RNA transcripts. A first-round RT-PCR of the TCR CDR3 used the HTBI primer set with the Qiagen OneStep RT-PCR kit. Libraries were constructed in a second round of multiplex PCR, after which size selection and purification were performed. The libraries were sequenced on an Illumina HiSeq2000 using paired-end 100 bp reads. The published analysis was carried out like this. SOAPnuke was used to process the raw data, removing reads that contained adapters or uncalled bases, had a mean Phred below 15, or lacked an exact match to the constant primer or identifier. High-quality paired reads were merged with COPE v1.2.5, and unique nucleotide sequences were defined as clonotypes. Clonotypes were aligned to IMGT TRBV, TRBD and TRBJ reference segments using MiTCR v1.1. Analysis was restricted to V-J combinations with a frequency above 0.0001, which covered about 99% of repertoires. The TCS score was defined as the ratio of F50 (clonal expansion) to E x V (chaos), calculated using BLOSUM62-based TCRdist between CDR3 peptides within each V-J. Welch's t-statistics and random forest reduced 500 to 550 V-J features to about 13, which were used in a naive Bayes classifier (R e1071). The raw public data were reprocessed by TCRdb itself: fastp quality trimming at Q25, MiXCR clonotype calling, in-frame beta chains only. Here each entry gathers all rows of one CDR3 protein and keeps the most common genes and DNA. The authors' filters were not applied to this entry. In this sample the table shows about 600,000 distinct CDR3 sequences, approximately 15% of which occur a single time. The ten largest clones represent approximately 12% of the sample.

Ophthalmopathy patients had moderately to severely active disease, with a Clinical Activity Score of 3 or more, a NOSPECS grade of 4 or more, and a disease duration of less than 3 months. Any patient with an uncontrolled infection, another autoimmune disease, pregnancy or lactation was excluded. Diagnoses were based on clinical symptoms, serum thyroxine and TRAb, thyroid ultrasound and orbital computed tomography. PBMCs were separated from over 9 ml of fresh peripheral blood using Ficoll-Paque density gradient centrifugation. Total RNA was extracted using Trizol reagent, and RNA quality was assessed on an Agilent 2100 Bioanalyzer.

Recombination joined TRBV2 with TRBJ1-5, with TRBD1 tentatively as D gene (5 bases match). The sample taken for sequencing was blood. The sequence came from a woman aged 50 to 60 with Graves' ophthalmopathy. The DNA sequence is TGCGCCAGCAGCCAAGCCGGGACCTGGGGCAATCAGCCCCAGCATTTT. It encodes CASSQAGTWGNQPQHF.